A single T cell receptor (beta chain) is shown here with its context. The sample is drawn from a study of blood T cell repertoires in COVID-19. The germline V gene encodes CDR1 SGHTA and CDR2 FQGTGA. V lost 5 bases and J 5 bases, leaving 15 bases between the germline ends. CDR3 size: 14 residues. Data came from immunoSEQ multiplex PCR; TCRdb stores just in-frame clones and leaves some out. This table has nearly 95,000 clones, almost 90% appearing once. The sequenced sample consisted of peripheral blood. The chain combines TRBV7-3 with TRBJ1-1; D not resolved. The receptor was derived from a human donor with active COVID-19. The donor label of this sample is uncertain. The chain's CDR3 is CASSPNAAGTEAFF. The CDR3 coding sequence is TGTGCCAGCAGCCCGAACGCGGCGGGGACTGAAGCTTTCTTT.